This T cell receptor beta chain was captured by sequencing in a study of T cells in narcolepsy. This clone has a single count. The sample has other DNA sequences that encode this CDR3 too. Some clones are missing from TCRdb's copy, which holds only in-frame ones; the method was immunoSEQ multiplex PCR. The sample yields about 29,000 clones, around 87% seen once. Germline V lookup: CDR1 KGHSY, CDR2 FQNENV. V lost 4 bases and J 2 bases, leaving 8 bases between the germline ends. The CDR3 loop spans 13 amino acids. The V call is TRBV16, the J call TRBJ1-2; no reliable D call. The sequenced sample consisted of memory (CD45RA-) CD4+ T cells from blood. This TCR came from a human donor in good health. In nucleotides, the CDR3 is TGTGCCAGCAGCCGGACGGAAAACTATGGCTACACCTTC. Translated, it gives CASSRTENYGYTF.